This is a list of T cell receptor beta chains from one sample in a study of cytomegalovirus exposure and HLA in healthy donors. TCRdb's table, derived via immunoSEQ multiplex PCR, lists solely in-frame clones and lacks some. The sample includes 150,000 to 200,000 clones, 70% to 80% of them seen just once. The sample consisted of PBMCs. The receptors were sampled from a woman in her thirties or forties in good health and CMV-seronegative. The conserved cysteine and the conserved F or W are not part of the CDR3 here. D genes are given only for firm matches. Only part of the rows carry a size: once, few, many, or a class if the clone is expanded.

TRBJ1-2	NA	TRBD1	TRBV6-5	ASRPGQEAYGYT
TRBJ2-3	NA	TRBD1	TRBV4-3	ASSHDRVADTQY
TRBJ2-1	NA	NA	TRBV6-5	ASSLENEQF
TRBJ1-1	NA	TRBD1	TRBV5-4	ASSLRTGAEAF
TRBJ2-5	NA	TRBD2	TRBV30	AWSLGLAGNQETQY
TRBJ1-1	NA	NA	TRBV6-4	ASSKLMNTEAF
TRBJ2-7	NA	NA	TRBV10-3	AISESSGRENEQY
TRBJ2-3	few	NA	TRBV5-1	ASSLDRGTDTQY
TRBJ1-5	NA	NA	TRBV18	ASSPPESSNQPQH
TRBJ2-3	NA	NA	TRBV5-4	ASTRTSTDTQY
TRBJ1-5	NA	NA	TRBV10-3	AISESQYQPQH
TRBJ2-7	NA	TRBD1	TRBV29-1	SAPGTGIHEQY
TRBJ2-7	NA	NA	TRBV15	ATSGRGGTSLYEQY
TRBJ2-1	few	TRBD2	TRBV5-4	ASSQLAGGYNEQF
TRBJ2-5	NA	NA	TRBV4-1	ASSFRQKETQY
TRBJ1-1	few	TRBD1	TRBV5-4	ASSLVRQGNTEAF
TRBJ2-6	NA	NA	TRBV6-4	ASSDVSSGANVLT
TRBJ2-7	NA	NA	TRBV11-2	ASSLDTGSSYEQY
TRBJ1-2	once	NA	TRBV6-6	ASSYDSNYGYT
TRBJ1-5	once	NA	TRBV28	ASRPRPMTGLNQPQH
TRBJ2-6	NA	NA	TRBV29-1	SVEGAGGANVLT
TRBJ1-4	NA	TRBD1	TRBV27	ASSLYEARGLGNEKLF
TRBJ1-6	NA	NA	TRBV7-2	ASSPYNSPLH
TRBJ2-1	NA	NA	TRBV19	ASNLQGAFGEQF
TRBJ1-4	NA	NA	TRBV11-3	ASSFGGRNEKLF
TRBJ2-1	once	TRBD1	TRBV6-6	ASSWGIQGANEQF
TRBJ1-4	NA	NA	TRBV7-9	ASSLSSSRREKLF
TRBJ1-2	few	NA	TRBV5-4	ASSRGGSNYGYT
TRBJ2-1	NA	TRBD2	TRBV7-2	ASRPTSGGAHEQF
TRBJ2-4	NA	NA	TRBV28	ASSPELGREIAKNIQY
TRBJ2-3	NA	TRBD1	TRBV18	ASSLGQGRTDTQY
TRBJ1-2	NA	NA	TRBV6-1	ASSEYGPRTAGA
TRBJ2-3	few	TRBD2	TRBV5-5	ASSSLAGTDTQY
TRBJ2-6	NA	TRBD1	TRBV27	ASTLRQGPSGANGLT
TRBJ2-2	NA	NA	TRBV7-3	ASSSSGADGELF